Here is one T cell receptor beta chain with its context. The antigen is unknown. The sample is drawn from a study of T cell responses to AZD1222 COVID-19 vaccine. Findings and caveats of the study: White British ancestry dominated among donors, who included more females, and clonal diversity was possibly underestimated. Rises in breadth and depth of Spike-specific TCRs came after two AZD1222 doses.

This CDR3 has 14 residues. Germline V gene data show CDR1 as SGHAT and CDR2 as FQNNGV. With 4 bases clipped from V and 5 bases from J, the junction kept 7 bases outside the gene matches. The method was immunoSEQ multiplex PCR; TCRdb's version includes in-frame clones alone and lacks a portion of them. The sample has about 89,000 clones, roughly 90% seen once. The starting material was peripheral blood, obtained 28 days after the second AZD1222 dose. This clonotype was sampled from an adult who received the AZD1222 COVID-19 vaccine. This chain joins TRBV11-2 and TRBJ1-2; the match to TRBD1 covers 7 bases. CDR3 in amino acids: CASSSGTESYGYTF. CDR3 DNA sequence: TGTGCCAGCAGCTCCGGGACAGAATCTTATGGCTACACCTTC.